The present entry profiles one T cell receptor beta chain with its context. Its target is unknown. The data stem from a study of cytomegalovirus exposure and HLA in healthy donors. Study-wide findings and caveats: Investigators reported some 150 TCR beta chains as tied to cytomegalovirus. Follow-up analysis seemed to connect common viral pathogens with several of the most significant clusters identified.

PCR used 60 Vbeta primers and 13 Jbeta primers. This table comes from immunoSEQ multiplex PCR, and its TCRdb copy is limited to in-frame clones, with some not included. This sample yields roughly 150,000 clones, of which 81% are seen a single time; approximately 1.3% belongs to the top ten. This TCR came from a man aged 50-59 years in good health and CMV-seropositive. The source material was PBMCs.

The CDR3 here is CASTLLGGGEHTEAFF. CDR3 DNA sequence: TGTGCCAGCACCCTGCTTGGTGGAGGGGAGCACACTGAAGCTTTCTTT. The V and J genes are TRBV5-8 and TRBJ1-1, with a possible D match to TRBD1 (5 bases). V was shortened by 6 bases and J by 3 bases, with 21 bases between the two germline ends. This CDR3 is 16 amino acids long. The V gene's germline CDR1 is SGHTS and CDR2 YDEGEE. Full variable domain (rest looked up from reference TRBV5-8 and TRBJ1-1): EAGVTQSPTHLIKTRGQQATLRCSPISGHTSVYWYQQALGLGLQFLLWYDEGEERNRGNFPPRFSGRQFPNYSSELNVNALELEDSALYLCASTLLGGGEHTEAFFGQGTRLTVV.